This note documents a single T cell receptor beta chain sequence. There are 14 residues in the CDR3. Per the germline V gene, CDR1 is MNHEY and CDR2 is SMNVEV (reference sequence). Trimming cost V 5 bases and J 1 base, with 12 bases left between them. Profiled with immunoSEQ multiplex PCR; TCRdb holds only in-frame clones, not every one. The sample lists 30,000 to 35,000 clones, roughly 86% occurring once. This entry belongs to a study of control samples from healthy donors and cancer patients. Sequenced material: PBMCs. The rearrangement uses TRBV27 and TRBJ2-7, with D unclear. The sequence was obtained from a middle-aged woman with lung cancer. For the CDR3, the DNA is TGTGCCAGCAGTCCACGACTTGGGTCCTACGAGCAGTACTTC. Translated, it gives CASSPRLGSYEQYF.